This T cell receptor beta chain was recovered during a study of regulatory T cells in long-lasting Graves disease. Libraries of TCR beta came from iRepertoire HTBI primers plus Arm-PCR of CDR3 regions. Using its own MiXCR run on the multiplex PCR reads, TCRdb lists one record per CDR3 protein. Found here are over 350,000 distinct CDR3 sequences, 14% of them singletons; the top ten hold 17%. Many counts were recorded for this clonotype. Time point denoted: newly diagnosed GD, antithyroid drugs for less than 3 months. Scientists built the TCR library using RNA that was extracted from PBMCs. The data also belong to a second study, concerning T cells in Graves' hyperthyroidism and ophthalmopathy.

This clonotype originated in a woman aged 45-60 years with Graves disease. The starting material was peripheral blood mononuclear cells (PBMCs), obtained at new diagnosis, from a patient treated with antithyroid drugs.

The CDR3 nucleotides read TGTGCCAGCAGCTGGGGGGCAGGGTCGACGTACGAGCAGTACTTC. Protein product: CASSWGAGSTYEQYF. V and J are TRBV5-5 and TRBJ2-7, with D possibly being TRBD1 or TRBD2 (6 bases each). The CDR3 totals 15 residues. Deletions cut 3 bases from V and 4 bases from J, with 17 bases between. CDR1 is SGHKS, CDR2 YYEKEE, per germline (reference sequence).